A selection of T cell receptor beta chains follows, all from one sample in a study of blood T cell repertoires in COVID-19. Libraries were prepared by immunoSEQ multiplex PCR; TCRdb keeps only in-frame clonotypes and omits some of them. The top ten hold approximately 15% of the sample, which has more than 80,000 clones, almost 80% seen once. Input material: peripheral blood. These TCRs come from a human donor in a cohort sampled during active COVID-19. CDR3s include the opening cysteine and the closing phenylalanine or tryptophan. The D gene is left open where the match is weak. Expanded clones get a size class; other rows say once, few or many, or leave the size out.

j_call	clone_size	v_call	d_call	cdr3_nt	cdr3_aa
TRBJ1-5	few	TRBV6-5	TRBD1	TGTGCCACCGGGACAGCTATCAATCAGCCCCAGCATTTT	CATGTAINQPQHF
TRBJ2-3	-	TRBV27	-	TGTGCCAGCAGTTTACTCGGGTCAGGAGGCATAGATACGCAGTATTTT	CASSLLGSGGIDTQYF
TRBJ2-1	-	TRBV7-2	TRBD2	TGTGCCAGCAGCACCTCAGCGGGGGAACCCTACAATGAGCAGTTCTTC	CASSTSAGEPYNEQFF
TRBJ1-1	-	TRBV5-1	TRBD1	TGCGCCAGCAGCTCTACGACAGGGGGCGGAGTTGAAGCTTTCTTT	CASSSTTGGGVEAFF
TRBJ1-1	once	TRBV7-3	-	TGTGCCAGCAGCCCACAGGGGAACACTGAAGCTTTCTTT	CASSPQGNTEAFF
TRBJ1-1	-	TRBV5-8	-	TGTGCCAGCAGCCGCAGAGGAGGGACTGAAGCTTTCTTT	CASSRRGGTEAFF
TRBJ1-5	-	TRBV7-9	TRBD1	TGTGCCACCAACCGACCTTCTAGGGGGCATCGGTATCAGCCCCAGCATTTT	CATNRPSRGHRYQPQHF
TRBJ2-1	-	TRBV29-1	TRBD2	TGCAGCGTTGAAGATCTGGCGGGAGGGCCCTACAATGAGCAGTTCTTC	CSVEDLAGGPYNEQFF
TRBJ1-1	-	TRBV3-1/TRBV3-2	TRBD1	TGTGCCAGCAGCCAAGAAGGGGGCTCCGGGGCCACTGAAGCTTTCTTT	CASSQEGGSGATEAFF
TRBJ2-5	-	TRBV5-6	TRBD2	TGTGCCAGCAGCTTGGAGCCAGCGGGAAACCAAGAGACCCAGTACTTC	CASSLEPAGNQETQYF
TRBJ1-2	few	TRBV2	TRBD1	TGTGCCAGCAGGCCCGAAGGAGGGGGCCGGAGTGGCTACACCTTC	CASRPEGGGRSGYTF
TRBJ1-4	-	TRBV5-6	-	TGTGCCAGCAGCTTTTACAGGCAGCACGAAAAACTGTTTTTT	CASSFYRQHEKLFF
TRBJ1-4	few	TRBV10-3	-	TGTGCCATCAGTGAGGGGGCCTTCGAAAAACTGTTTTTT	CAISEGAFEKLFF
TRBJ2-3	many	TRBV2	TRBD1	TGTGCCAGCAGTGGCCGACCCCCGGGACAGGGAACAGATACGCAGTATTTT	CASSGRPPGQGTDTQYF